This T cell receptor (beta chain) was sequenced for a study of neoadjuvant anti-PD-1 for oral cavity cancer. Overall study context: Patients without progression got a fourth dose around day 43.

This CDR3 contains 16 residues. Trimming stripped 5 bases from V and 5 bases from J, with 19 bases between. The V gene's germline CDR1 is SGHVS and CDR2 FQNEAQ. Six replicates per PBMC sample, mostly from around 500 ng of genomic DNA. Profiling relied on immunoSEQ multiplex PCR, and the TCRdb table lists in-frame clones only, not all of them. Of approximately 15,000 clones listed, around 76% are singletons. Time point here: after neoadjuvant nivolumab, at surgical resection. The sample holds a few counts of this clone. Its matching antigen is unknown. The study, taken as a whole, reports: Pretreatment Treg/Th17 ratio correlated inversely with post-treatment tumor clonality.

V is TRBV7-8 and J is TRBJ1-5; maybe TRBD1 (5 bases). The receptor was derived from a person aged 35-79 years with oral cavity squamous cell carcinoma. This specimen was PBMCs, taken after nivolumab (anti-PD-1) treatment. The CDR3 is CASSPLRTRRDQPQHF. CDR3 nucleotides: TGTGCCAGCAGCCCACTACGGACAAGGCGCGATCAGCCCCAGCATTTT.